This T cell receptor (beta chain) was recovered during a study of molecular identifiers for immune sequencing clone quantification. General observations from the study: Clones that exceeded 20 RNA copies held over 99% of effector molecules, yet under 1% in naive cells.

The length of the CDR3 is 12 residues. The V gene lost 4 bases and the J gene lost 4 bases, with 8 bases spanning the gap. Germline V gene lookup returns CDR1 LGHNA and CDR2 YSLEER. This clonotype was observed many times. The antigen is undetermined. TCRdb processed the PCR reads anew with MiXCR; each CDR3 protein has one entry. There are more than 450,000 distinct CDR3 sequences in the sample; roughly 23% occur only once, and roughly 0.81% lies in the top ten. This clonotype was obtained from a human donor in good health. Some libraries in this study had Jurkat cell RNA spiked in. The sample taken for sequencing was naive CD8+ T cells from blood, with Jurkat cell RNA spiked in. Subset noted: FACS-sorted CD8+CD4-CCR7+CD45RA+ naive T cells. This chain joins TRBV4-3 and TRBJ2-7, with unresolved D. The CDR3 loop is CASSRDKYEQYF. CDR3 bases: TGCGCCAGCAGCCGAGACAAGTACGAGCAGTACTTC.